This is a list of T cell receptor beta chains from one sample in a study of radiotherapy plus CTLA-4 blockade in lung cancer. The protocol was immunoSEQ multiplex PCR, while the TCRdb copy is restricted to in-frame clones and leaves out a portion. This sample has some 50,000 clones, with around four fifths found just once. The starting material was peripheral blood, obtained from a patient treated with radiotherapy plus ipilimumab. The receptor source for this set is a human donor with non-small cell lung cancer who had a partial response to radiotherapy plus ipilimumab. CDR3s include the opening cysteine and the closing phenylalanine or tryptophan. The D gene is left open where the match is weak. Size is omitted from some rows. Given values are once, few, many or a class for expanded clones.

D | J | V | size | DNA | CDR3
NA | TRBJ2-7 | TRBV7-3 | NA | TGTGCCAGCAGGATCGGACAGGGAGGGTACGAGCAGTACTTC | CASRIGQGGYEQYF
NA | TRBJ1-2 | TRBV19 | NA | TGTGCCAGTAGTAGGCAACAGGGCGCTAACTATGGCTACACCTTC | CASSRQQGANYGYTF
NA | TRBJ1-2 | TRBV11-3 | once | TGTGCCAGCAGCTTGGAAACTGGGGGCCCTGGAAGCTATGGCTACACCTTC | CASSLETGGPGSYGYTF
NA | TRBJ2-7 | TRBV11-3 | NA | TGTGCCAGCAGCCACACAGGGACCTCCTACGAGCAGTACTTC | CASSHTGTSYEQYF
TRBD1 | TRBJ1-1 | TRBV5-4 | NA | TGTGCCAGCAGCCCAAAGGGGGCGGAGAGGAACACTGAAGCTTTCTTT | CASSPKGAERNTEAFF
NA | TRBJ1-4 | TRBV2 | NA | TGTGCCACCACTTCCCGACTCCTTACTGAGACTAATGAAAAACTGTTTTTT | CATTSRLLTETNEKLFF
TRBD1 | TRBJ1-1 | TRBV5-1 | NA | TGCGCCAGCAGCTTGACCAGGGGGGAGAACACTGAAGCTTTCTTT | CASSLTRGENTEAFF
NA | TRBJ2-7 | TRBV14 | NA | TGTGCCAGCAGCCAAGAGATGCTTCACGAGCAGTACTTC | CASSQEMLHEQYF
NA | TRBJ2-4 | TRBV11-2 | NA | TGTGCCAGCAGCGTCCGTAGAGCCAAAAACATTCAGTACTTC | CASSVRRAKNIQYF
NA | TRBJ2-5 | TRBV7-9 | NA | TGTGCCAGCAGCTTAGTGGTATTAGAAGAGACCCAGTACTTC | CASSLVVLEETQYF
NA | TRBJ2-1 | TRBV27 | few | TGTGCCAGCAGTCTAATCGGACTCTTGGATGTCAATGAGCAGTTCTTC | CASSLIGLLDVNEQFF
TRBD1 | TRBJ1-1 | TRBV19 | NA | TGTGCCAGTAGTATTCCAGGACAGGGCAGTGATGAAGCTTTCTTT | CASSIPGQGSDEAFF
NA | TRBJ1-5 | TRBV6-1 | NA | TGTGCCAGCAGTGAAGCTTGGGACTTCAATCAGCCCCAGCATTTT | CASSEAWDFNQPQHF
TRBD1 | TRBJ1-6 | TRBV5-1 | NA | TGCGCCAGCAGCTTTGCCGGGACAGGGTTGGGGAATTCACCCCTCCACTTT | CASSFAGTGLGNSPLHF
NA | TRBJ2-3 | TRBV9 | few | TGTGCCAGCAGCGTAGTTAACACAGATACGCAGTATTTT | CASSVVNTDTQYF
NA | TRBJ1-3 | TRBV21-1 | once | TGTGCCAGCAGCAAGGGACAGGGGAGCCCCCTGGCCACTGGAAACACCATATATTTT | CASSKGQGSPLATGNTIYF
TRBD1 | TRBJ1-1 | TRBV19 | NA | TGTGCCAGTAGTATCTCGGGACAGGGGGGTACTGAAGCTTTCTTT | CASSISGQGGTEAFF
NA | TRBJ2-3 | TRBV6-5 | NA | TGTGCCAGCAGACGCCGAGACACTTACACAGATACGCAGTATTTT | CASRRRDTYTDTQYF
NA | TRBJ1-1 | TRBV7-9 | NA | TGTGCCAGCAGCGACAGTGGGTTAGGGGGTTACTACACTGAAGCTTTCTTT | CASSDSGLGGYYTEAFF
TRBD2 | TRBJ2-7 | TRBV2 | NA | TGTGCCAGCAGTGGACTAGCATCGGGCTACGAGCAGTACTTC | CASSGLASGYEQYF
NA | TRBJ2-7 | TRBV28 | once | TGTGCCAGCAGTTCAGGATACGAGCAGTACTTC | CASSSGYEQYF
TRBD2 | TRBJ2-1 | TRBV29-1 | few | TGCAGCGTTGCGCGGGGGGACTCCTACAATGAGCAGTTCTTC | CSVARGDSYNEQFF
TRBD1 | TRBJ2-5 | TRBV19 | NA | TGTGCCAGTACTCCTCGCGGGGACAGGCGACAAGAGACCCAGTACTTC | CASTPRGDRRQETQYF
NA | TRBJ1-6 | TRBV28 | NA | TGTGCCAGCAGTTTCGGACAGCGAGACCGGCCCCTCCACTTT | CASSFGQRDRPLHF
TRBD1 | TRBJ2-2 | TRBV29-1 | NA | TGCAGCGTTGAAGATTCACCCGGGGGACAGGGGGCAGGAATATACACCGGGGAGCTGTTTTTT | CSVEDSPGGQGAGIYTGELFF
NA | TRBJ1-1 | TRBV11-2 | few | TGTGCCAGCAGCTTAGGAACAGGGAACACTGAAGCTTTCTTT | CASSLGTGNTEAFF
TRBD2 | TRBJ2-5 | TRBV28 | NA | TGTGCCTGCGCCGGGGGGAGAGGGGCGACCCAGTACTTC | CACAGGRGATQYF
TRBD1 | TRBJ2-7 | TRBV2 | few | TGTGCCAGCACACAGGACAGGGCCGCTTACGGGCAGTACTTC | CASTQDRAAYGQYF
NA | TRBJ2-3 | TRBV5-4 | NA | TGTGCCAGCAGCTTGGCCGTGGCAGACACAGATACGCAGTATTTT | CASSLAVADTDTQYF
NA | TRBJ1-1 | TRBV6-5 | NA | TGTGCCAGCAGCTTAATTGACTTGAACACTGAAGCTTTCTTT | CASSLIDLNTEAFF
NA | TRBJ1-5 | TRBV21-1 | NA | TGTGCCAGCAGCAAAGTGCGGGGTGGTAGCAATCAGCCCCAGCATTTT | CASSKVRGGSNQPQHF
NA | TRBJ2-6 | TRBV4-3 | NA | TGCGCCAGCAGCCAAGCTTCTTCTGGGGCCAACGTCCTGACTTTC | CASSQASSGANVLTF